These T cell receptor beta chains were read from a single sample in a study of Ad26.COV2.S vaccination and SARS-CoV-2 variants. The method was immunoSEQ multiplex PCR; TCRdb's version includes in-frame clones alone and lacks a portion of them. The table includes a few hundred thousand clones, about 83% detected once. The sequencing here drew on peripheral blood, taken in a trial of Ad26.COV2.S vaccine versus placebo. These TCRs come from a person between 18 and 60 years old who received the Ad26.COV2.S COVID-19 vaccine or a placebo. Each CDR3 is given with its conserved first and last residue. The order of the fields is clone size, J gene, D gene, V gene, CDR3 protein, CDR3 DNA. D genes are given only for firm matches. A clone size is listed for some rows: how often the clone was seen (once, few, many), or a class if it is expanded.

>-|TRBJ2-1|TRBD2|TRBV11-2
CASSYASGRAYNEQFF
TGTGCCAGCAGCTACGCTAGCGGGAGGGCCTACAATGAGCAGTTCTTC
>-|TRBJ1-5|-|TRBV19
CASSFRGRGNQPQHF
TGTGCCAGTAGTTTTCGGGGACGGGGCAATCAGCCCCAGCATTTT
>-|TRBJ2-1|-|TRBV3-1/TRBV3-2
CASSQRGPLYNEQFF
TGTGCCAGCAGCCAGCGAGGGCCGTTATACAATGAGCAGTTCTTC
>-|TRBJ1-2|-|TRBV5-1
CASRGGRGAAYGYTF
TGCGCCAGCAGAGGGGGACGGGGGGCTGCCTATGGCTACACCTTC
>-|TRBJ1-5|-|TRBV18
CASSPGGGFDQPQHF
TGTGCCAGCTCACCAGGGGGGGGTTTTGATCAGCCCCAGCATTTT
>-|TRBJ2-5|-|TRBV9
CASSVGEYQETQYF
TGTGCCAGCAGCGTAGGGGAGTACCAAGAGACCCAGTACTTC
>-|TRBJ2-5|TRBD2|TRBV2
CASSSGRAKETQYF
TGTGCCAGCAGTAGCGGGAGGGCGAAAGAGACCCAGTACTTC
>-|TRBJ2-7|-|TRBV6-5
CASSYSIPGTPYEQYF
TGTGCCAGCAGTTACTCCATCCCAGGGACCCCCTACGAGCAGTACTTC
>-|TRBJ2-5|-|TRBV24-1
CATSDNPGSQETQYF
TGTGCCACCAGTGATAACCCTGGGAGCCAGGAGACCCAGTACTTC
>-|TRBJ2-3|TRBD1|TRBV11-3
CASSSGTGSTDTQYF
TGTGCCAGCAGCTCCGGGACAGGAAGCACAGATACGCAGTATTTT
>-|TRBJ2-2|-|TRBV11-1
CASSSQINTGELFF
TGTGCCAGCAGCTCACAGATAAACACCGGGGAGCTGTTTTTT
>-|TRBJ2-7|TRBD1|TRBV4-1
CASSQVTGHEQYF
TGCGCCAGCAGCCAGGTGACAGGGCACGAGCAGTACTTC
>-|TRBJ2-3|-|TRBV7-2
CASSSAGLPRTDTQYF
TGTGCCAGCAGCAGCGCCGGACTACCCAGAACAGATACGCAGTATTTT
>-|TRBJ1-1|-|TRBV5-1
CASSLGGSGEAFF
TGCGCCAGCAGCCTGGGGGGCTCCGGTGAAGCTTTCTTT
>-|TRBJ2-1|TRBD2|TRBV11-2
CASRSLAGENEQFF
TGTGCCAGCAGGTCGCTAGCGGGAGAAAATGAGCAGTTCTTC
>-|TRBJ2-1|-|TRBV5-6
CASSLRGGKANEQFF
TGTGCCAGCAGCCTCCGAGGGGGTAAGGCTAATGAGCAGTTCTTC
>-|TRBJ2-3|-|TRBV30
CASQTRDLRDTQYF
TGTGCCTCGCAAACCCGGGACCTCCGGGATACGCAGTATTTT
>-|TRBJ2-2|-|TRBV7-3
CASSPRGSNTGELFF
TGTGCCAGCAGCCCCCGGGGGTCGAACACCGGGGAGCTGTTTTTT
>-|TRBJ2-2|TRBD2|TRBV7-9
CASSSLADTGELFF
TGTGCCAGCAGCTCACTAGCGGATACCGGGGAGCTGTTTTTT
>-|TRBJ2-1|TRBD2|TRBV19
CASSTVTSGSYNEQFF
TGTGCCAGTAGCACAGTCACTAGCGGGAGTTACAATGAGCAGTTCTTC
>-|TRBJ2-5|-|TRBV1
CTSSHPGQYQETQYF
TGCACCAGCAGCCACCCGGGACAGTACCAAGAGACCCAGTACTTC
>-|TRBJ1-2|TRBD1|TRBV5-1
CASSFGTGQRDGYTF
TGCGCCAGCAGCTTCGGGACAGGGCAGAGGGATGGCTACACCTTC
>once|TRBJ2-3|-|TRBV3-1/TRBV3-2
CASSQRNIRERAQYF
TGTGCCAGCAGCCAACGGAATATTAGGGAACGGGCGCAGTATTTT
>-|TRBJ1-1|-|TRBV4-2
CASSPSLGHSEAFF
TGTGCCAGCAGCCCTTCATTAGGGCACTCTGAAGCTTTCTTT